A single sample gave rise to the 17 T cell receptor beta chains below, sequenced in a study of blood T cell dynamics during melanoma immunotherapy. Produced via immunoSEQ multiplex PCR; TCRdb's table is partial and in-frame only. The sample comprises roughly 15,000 clones, around 88% of which are singletons, and about 7.8% rests with the top ten. Time point defined: week 3, after first cycle of checkpoint inhibitor. Material: blood, obtained from a patient treated with checkpoint blockade. All receptors come from a human donor with melanoma.

The V gene is TRBV4-2, the J gene TRBJ2-7; TRBD1 is a possible D gene (6 bases). The V gene lost 0 bases and the J gene lost 3 bases, with 15 bases spanning the gap. CDR3 length: 16 amino acids. Looked up from germline, CDR1 is LGHNA and CDR2 is YNFKEQ. In nucleotides, the CDR3 is TGTGCCAGCAGCCAAGATAGTTGGACAGATTACTACGAGCAGTACTTC. This sequence encodes CASSQDSWTDYYEQYF.

The chain is built from TRBV4-2 and TRBJ2-6; D call uncertain. CDR1 and CDR2 from the germline V gene are LGHNA and YNFKEQ. The CDR3 runs 19 residues. Trimming left V 0 bases short and J 4 bases short, with 19 bases between. The DNA for the CDR3 is TGTGCCAGCAGCCAAGAATGGACCCAAGCCTCGAGAGGGGCCAACGTCCTGACTTTC. Protein: CASSQEWTQASRGANVLTF.

This chain connects TRBV27 to TRBJ2-7; no clear D gene. The CDR3 contains 13 residues. Deletions cut 2 bases from V and 1 base from J, with 6 bases between. Per the germline V gene, CDR1 is MNHEY and CDR2 is SMNVEV (reference sequence). In DNA, the CDR3 is TGTGCCAGCAGTTTAAGACGGTCCTACGAGCAGTACTTC. It specifies CASSLRRSYEQYF.

This clone was seen more than once but under ten times. This chain connects TRBV7-3 to TRBJ1-1; D might be TRBD1 (5 bases). From germline, CDR1 is SGHTA and CDR2 FQGTGA. The germline V and J ends were trimmed by 5 bases and 3 bases, with 10 bases remaining between them. The CDR3 has 13 residues. The CDR3 bases are TGTGCCAGCAGCCGCAGGGCGGACACTGAAGCTTTCTTT. Translated, it gives CASSRRADTEAFF.

This chain joins TRBV7-2 and TRBJ1-6, with D possibly TRBD1 on 5 matching bases. This CDR3 is 13 amino acids long. The V and J ends lost 9 bases and 6 bases respectively, with 12 bases between them. CDR1 is SGHTA and CDR2 is FQGNSA in the germline V gene. The CDR3 DNA reads as TGTGCCAGTCGCCTGCAGGGTAATTCACCCCTCCACTTT. Encoded protein: CASRLQGNSPLHF.

This chain uses TRBV7-2 with TRBJ2-5, with TRBD2 matching over 8 bases. The J call may be faulty, since TRBJ2-7 better matches the DNA end. CDR3 length: 16 amino acids. Per the germline V gene, CDR1 is SGHTA and CDR2 is FQGNSA. The CDR3 reads CASSSSPAGAGYEQYF. For the CDR3, the DNA is TGTGCCAGCAGCAGTTCTCCAGCGGGAGCAGGCTACGAGCAGTACTTC.

The CDR3 nucleotides read TGTGCCAGCAGCTTAGGGAACGGGGGGGCGGATGGCTACACCTTC. Translation: CASSLGNGGADGYTF. This chain links TRBV7-9 with TRBJ1-2, with D tentatively TRBD1 (6 bases). Trimming took 1 base from V and 6 from J, leaving 15 bases between them. The V gene's germline CDR1 is SEHNR and CDR2 FQNEAQ (reference sequence). The CDR3 runs 15 residues.

This clone was found once. The rearrangement uses TRBV5-1 and TRBJ2-3; 9 bases are a match to TRBD2. The CDR3 has 15 amino acids. V lost 5 bases and J lost 2; bases outside the gene matches: 6. Germline CDR1 reads SGHRS; CDR2 reads YFSETQ. The CDR3 region is CASRSSGIYTDTQYF. The DNA of the CDR3 is TGCGCCAGCAGGTCTAGCGGGATCTACACAGATACGCAGTATTTT. Based on the CDR3 plus reference TRBV5-1 and TRBJ2-3, the full variable domain is KAGVTQTPRYLIKTRGQQVTLSCSPISGHRSVSWYQQTPGQGLQFLFEYFSETQRNKGNFPGRFSGRQFSNSRSEMNVSTLELGDSALYLCASRSSGIYTDTQYFGPGTRLTVL.

The rearrangement links TRBV5-5 to TRBJ2-7; 8 bases agree with TRBD1. This CDR3 comprises 14 residues. With 3 bases clipped from V and 4 bases from J, the junction kept 6 bases outside the gene matches. Germline V gene data show CDR1 as SGHKS and CDR2 as YYEKEE (reference sequence). CDR3 DNA: TGTGCCAGCAGCTACTCCGGGACAGGTTACGAGCAGTACTTC. As protein: CASSYSGTGYEQYF.

The chain carries TRBV28 and TRBJ2-5, with 7 positions matching TRBD1. TRBJ2-7 matches the DNA end more closely, so the J call is doubtful. The germline V gene has CDR1 MDHEN and CDR2 SYDVKM. This CDR3 is built from 17 residues. Written as DNA, the CDR3 is TGTGCCAGCAGCATTATACAGGGGCTAGCCGGGAACTACGAGCAGTACTTC. It specifies CASSIIQGLAGNYEQYF.

This chain connects TRBV7-3 to TRBJ2-2; D may be TRBD2 (7 bases). Germline V gene sequence: CDR1 SGHTA, CDR2 FQGTGA. CDR3 length equals 16 residues. V dropped 2 bases and J dropped 2 bases, with 12 bases sitting between them. CDR3: CASSLQGGGNTGELFF. The DNA of the CDR3 is TGTGCCAGCAGCTTACAGGGAGGGGGAAACACCGGGGAGCTGTTTTTT.

This chain joins TRBV7-9 and TRBJ2-7, with a tentative D call TRBD2 (6 bases). Germline CDR1 and CDR2: SEHNR and FQNEAQ (reference sequence). CDR3 length: 13 amino acids. Trimming removed 5 bases at V and 5 bases at J, with 13 bases between. The CDR3 protein is CASSPTGVDEQYF. CDR3 DNA sequence: TGTGCCAGCAGCCCGACGGGGGTTGACGAGCAGTACTTC.

This clone has just a few counts. The rearrangement uses TRBV29-1 and TRBJ1-1; D is possibly TRBD1 (6 bases). With 2 bases removed from V and 4 bases from J, the gap between germline ends came to 8 bases. This CDR3 has 12 amino acids. Germline CDR1 and CDR2: SQVTM and ANQGSEA. As DNA, the CDR3 is TGCAGCGTTGAACAGGGGATCACTGAAGCTTTCTTT. Translating it yields CSVEQGITEAFF.

The J gene is TRBJ2-1, the V gene TRBV7-9; TRBD2 aligns across 9 bases. The CDR3 has 16 residues. Germline V gene lookup returns CDR1 SEHNR and CDR2 FQNEAQ (reference sequence). V was pared by 5 bases and J by 8 bases, with 13 bases of the junction left unmatched. CDR3 in DNA: TGTGCCAGCAGCCCAACCAGCGGGGGGCGATGGGATGAGCAGTTCTTC. Its translation: CASSPTSGGRWDEQFF.

The chain links TRBV6-5 to TRBJ2-7; D not resolved. Germline V CDR1 and CDR2: MNHEY, SVGAGI. With 8 bases removed from V and 1 base from J, the gap between germline ends came to 6 bases. This CDR3 is built from 11 residues. CDR3 in DNA: TGTGCCAGCGGGTTATCCTACGAGCAGTACTTC. Protein sequence: CASGLSYEQYF.

This chain joins TRBV14 and TRBJ2-3; 7 nucleotides match TRBD1. The CDR3 consists of 16 residues. Germline V gives CDR1 SGHDN, CDR2 FVKESK. After removal of 3 bases from V and 2 bases from J, the junction contained 8 bases not matched to a gene. The DNA of the CDR3 is TGTGCCAGCAGCCATTTCGGCAGGGGGACCACAGATACGCAGTATTTT. Translating it yields CASSHFGRGTTDTQYF.

The chain recombines TRBV28 with TRBJ2-3; 10 bases are a match to TRBD1. V gave up 7 bases and J gave up 7 bases; unmatched junction bases: 14. Germline CDR1 reads MDHEN; CDR2 reads SYDVKM. The CDR3 has 16 residues. CDR3 region: CASKPRLGTGVNTQYF. The CDR3 coding sequence is TGTGCCAGCAAACCAAGGCTCGGGACAGGGGTAAATACGCAGTATTTT.